There are many counts of the clone carrying this T cell receptor (beta chain). Its antigen is not identified. CDR1 is SGHTA, CDR2 FQGNSA, per germline. CDR3 size: 14 residues. V lost 0 bases, J lost 5 bases, and 2 bases stayed unmatched. The TCR beta libraries were generated through quantitative 5'-RACE incorporating molecular barcodes. MiXCR was run by TCRdb on the 5' RACE reads, yielding one entry per CDR3 protein. The sample has under 85,000 distinct CDR3 sequences, less than 6% seen once; the top ten hold 2.2%. The entry originates in a study of CD8 T cells in ankylosing spondylitis. Findings of the study overall: Reported data indicate significant enrichment of disease-linked clones within matched ankylosing spondylitis synovial fluid. Apparently characteristic of ankylosing spondylitis blood was a TCR beta motif (about 8 highly homologous variants). Earlier reports found some motif variants in synovial fluid and blood in reactive arthritis.

The sequence derives from a male donor with ankylosing spondylitis or in good health (not recorded which). What was sequenced was blood, either unsorted or a sorted T cell fraction (not recorded which). The chain combines TRBV7-2 with TRBJ1-2, with TRBD1 matching 8 bases. The DNA of the CDR3 is TGTGCCAGCAGCTTAGCGGACAGGGCGTATGGCTACACCTTC. Translation gives CASSLADRAYGYTF.